The rows below give T cell receptor beta chains drawn from one sample of a study of blood T cell repertoires in COVID-19. Method: immunoSEQ multiplex PCR; TCRdb's copy keeps in-frame clones and lacks some. The data contain approximately 330,000 clones, roughly 90% of them singletons. The sequencing input was peripheral blood. Receptors originate from a man younger than 40 with COVID-19, enrolled during active disease. Both conserved end residues are trimmed from each CDR3. Size values are once, few and many counts, or a class for expanded clones, and some rows have none.

V: TRBV4-2; size: NA; CDR3: ASSQSPGGFSYNEQF
V: TRBV5-5; size: NA; CDR3: ASSTRTSNQPQH
V: TRBV7-2; size: NA; CDR3: ASSPGGQANTGELF
V: TRBV7-9; size: few; CDR3: ASSLSQGASTEAF
V: TRBV5-1; size: NA; CDR3: ASSSGTGLNEKLF
V: TRBV30; size: NA; CDR3: AWNTQTINYGYT
V: TRBV6-5; size: once; CDR3: ASSYGTYNEQF
V: TRBV18; size: NA; CDR3: ASSPDRRDQPQH
V: TRBV4-2; size: NA; CDR3: ASSRGGRGQETQY
V: TRBV6-5; size: NA; CDR3: ASSSRDRFNYGYT
V: TRBV27; size: NA; CDR3: ASSLRRNTGELF
V: TRBV19; size: once; CDR3: ASSISGRVGDTQY
V: TRBV25-1; size: NA; CDR3: ASSATGTVEKLF
V: TRBV12-3/TRBV12-4; size: once; CDR3: ASSFARTYEQY
V: TRBV28; size: few; CDR3: ASSGGTSGSRGNEQF
V: TRBV29-1; size: NA; CDR3: SVEMEGSNYGYT
V: TRBV4-1; size: NA; CDR3: ASSQKTGGRKTQY
V: TRBV25-1; size: NA; CDR3: ASSEAGGAKLF
V: TRBV3-1/TRBV3-2; size: NA; CDR3: ASSQDMGLAGGQDTQY
V: TRBV5-5; size: NA; CDR3: ASSDHNRGLDEKLF
V: TRBV6-5; size: NA; CDR3: ASRRLPSEQF
V: TRBV6-5; size: NA; CDR3: ASSLTQTATEAF
V: TRBV4-2; size: NA; CDR3: ASSQENRVAEAF